This passage covers 27 T cell receptor beta chains from one sample sequenced in a study of monozygotic twins with cystic fibrosis (dated by TCRdb to the early 2020s). Preparation of the library involved the immunoSEQ multiplex PCR assay. What TCRdb holds here is the immuneACCESS table cut down to in-frame rearrangements. Part of the clones is not present; checked against another copy, under half of the missing clones reflect an unresolved V gene, and the others are unexplained. Within this sample are about 14,000 clones, with approximately 98% of them counted one time only. Around 0.37% of the sample belongs to the ten largest clones. Source material: blood. The origin of the receptors is a girl between 2 and 10 years old with cystic fibrosis.

V usage is TRBV28 and J usage is TRBJ1-1; tentative D call: TRBD1 (5 bases). V gave up 6 bases and J gave up 4 bases, with 12 bases separating them. The CDR3 is 13 amino acids. CDR1 and CDR2 (germline): MDHEN, SYDVKM. CDR3 amino acids: CASSSGQVTEAFF. CDR3 bases: TGTGCCAGCAGCTCAGGGCAGGTCACTGAAGCTTTCTTT.

V and J are TRBV5-1 and TRBJ2-2, with D hard to call. CDR3 length: 15 amino acids. CDR1 is SGHRS and CDR2 is YFSETQ in the germline V gene. Trimming took off 1 base at V and 3 bases at J, with 10 bases between the two ends. The CDR3 bases are TGCGCCAGCAGCTTGTTCGGCTCATACACCGGGGAGCTGTTTTTT. Translation: CASSLFGSYTGELFF.

The V and J genes are TRBV7-9 and TRBJ1-1; 9 nucleotides line up with TRBD1. Germline trimming cut 5 bases from V and 3 bases from J; bases unmatched to any gene: 10. Germline loops: CDR1 SEHNR, CDR2 FQNEAQ (reference sequence). The CDR3 covers 16 residues. The CDR3 DNA follows: TGTGCCAGCAGCCCTCGTTACAGGGGGCATGACACTGAAGCTTTCTTT. Protein: CASSPRYRGHDTEAFF.

This clone was observed once. The chain links TRBV30 to TRBJ1-1; D is unresolved. The CDR3 has 13 amino acids. Germline assignment: CDR1 GTSNPN and CDR2 SVGIG (reference sequence). The V end was cut by 2 bases, the J end by 5 bases, with 12 bases between. This CDR3 is CAWSLKWRTEAFF. The CDR3 DNA is TGTGCCTGGAGTCTTAAATGGAGGACTGAAGCTTTCTTT.

The chain links TRBV6-1 to TRBJ1-5, with 7 positions matching TRBD1. The V and J ends lost 4 bases and 5 bases, in that order; junction bases with no gene match: 2. This CDR3 comprises 13 residues. Germline CDR1 is MNHNS and CDR2 is SASEGT. CDR3 bases: TGTGCCAGCAGTGGTCAGGGGGATCAGCCCCAGCATTTT. Its translation: CASSGQGDQPQHF.

The rearrangement uses TRBV5-4 and TRBJ2-7; D unclear. Per the germline V gene, CDR1 is SGHNT and CDR2 is YYREEE (reference sequence). The CDR3 extends over 14 amino acids. Trimming pared 0 bases from V and 6 bases from J, leaving 13 bases between. CDR3 in DNA: TGTGCCAGCAGCTTGGCCGTACTCCATCCCGAGCAGTACTTC. Translated: CASSLAVLHPEQYF.

J is TRBJ2-1 and V is TRBV20-1, with D unclear. The CDR3 spans 10 residues. The V gene's germline CDR1 is DFQATT and CDR2 SNEGSKA (reference sequence). Trimming removed 3 bases from V and 5 bases from J, with 2 bases in between. Written as DNA, the CDR3 is TGCAGTGCTAGGGACAATGAGCAGTTCTTC. The encoded protein is CSARDNEQFF.

The CDR3 sequence is CASSATDTDTQYF. The CDR3 DNA sequence: TGTGCCAGCAGCGCTACCGACACAGATACGCAGTATTTT. The chain couples TRBV9 to TRBJ2-3, with D unresolved. This CDR3 is built from 13 residues. CDR1 and CDR2 (germline): SGDLS, YYNGEE. Trimming removed 3 bases at V and 2 bases at J, with 7 bases between.

The genes are TRBV5-6 and TRBJ1-1; D unclear. The CDR3 spans 17 residues. Germline loops: CDR1 SGHDT, CDR2 YYEEEE. Trimming stripped 3 bases from V and 4 bases from J, with 22 bases between. The CDR3 here is CASSSPWRGAMGTEAFF. In DNA, the CDR3 is TGTGCCAGCAGCTCCCCTTGGAGAGGCGCTATGGGCACTGAAGCTTTCTTT.

This chain connects TRBV6-6 to TRBJ2-7; D is perhaps TRBD1 or TRBD2 (5 bases each). V gave up 0 bases and J gave up 2 bases, with 11 bases separating them. The length of the CDR3 is 15 residues. Germline CDR1 reads MNHNY; CDR2 reads SVGAGI (reference sequence). The chain's CDR3 is CASSYSRGGPYEQYF. The CDR3 nucleotides read TGTGCCAGCAGTTACTCCCGGGGCGGTCCCTACGAGCAGTACTTC.

The chain joins TRBV7-2 to TRBJ1-3; 8 nucleotides agree with TRBD1. This CDR3 comprises 19 residues. CDR1 and CDR2 from the germline V gene are SGHTA and FQGNSA. Trimming cost V 1 base and J 0 bases; bases outside gene matches: 11. In nucleotides, the CDR3 is TGTGCCAGCAGCTTAGGATTGGGACAGGAGCCCCTCTCTGGAAACACCATATATTTT. Its protein product is CASSLGLGQEPLSGNTIYF. Supplemented by reference TRBV7-2 and TRBJ1-3, the full variable domain reads GAGVSQSPSNKVTEKGKDVELRCDPISGHTALYWYRQSLGQGLEFLIYFQGNSAPDKSGLPSDRFSAERTGGSVSTLTIQRTQQEDSAVYLCASSLGLGQEPLSGNTIYFGEGSWLTVV.

The chain is built from TRBV15 and TRBJ1-1; the D gene is possibly TRBD1 (6 bases). The CDR3 loop spans 17 amino acids. Trimming took 0 bases from V and 1 from J, leaving 15 bases between them. The germline CDR1 and CDR2 sequences are LNHNV and YYDKDF (reference sequence). CDR3 DNA sequence: TGTGCCACCAGCAGAGATGGGCCAGGGGCTCCGAACACTGAAGCTTTCTTT. Its protein is CATSRDGPGAPNTEAFF.

The chain joins TRBV19 to TRBJ1-1; D is uncertain. V was cut by 1 base and J by 1 base, with 7 bases left in between. This CDR3 is 14 amino acids long. Germline lookup yields CDR1 LNHDA and CDR2 SQIVND (reference sequence). The CDR3, as DNA: TGTGCCAGTAGTATAGGTCGGGGGAACACTGAAGCTTTCTTT. Its translation: CASSIGRGNTEAFF.

The rearrangement uses TRBV10-3 and TRBJ1-2; 10 nucleotides agree with TRBD1. V dropped 7 bases and J dropped 4; count of bases not matched to a gene: 6. This CDR3 contains 14 residues. The germline gives CDR1 ENHRY, CDR2 SYGVKD. CDR3 bases: TGTGCCATCAACAAGGGACAGGGGCTCTATGGCTACACCTTC. Its protein product is CAINKGQGLYGYTF.

V is TRBV6-5 and J is TRBJ1-2; D is perhaps TRBD1 (5 bases). The CDR3 has 15 amino acids. Germline V gene sequence: CDR1 MNHEY, CDR2 SVGAGI. The V end was cut by 2 bases, the J end by 4 bases, with 14 bases between. For the CDR3, the DNA is TGTGCCAGCAGTTACAGGTGGGGGGAAACCTATGGCTACACCTTC. This translates into CASSYRWGETYGYTF.

This chain joins TRBV5-4 and TRBJ2-7; 13 bases line up with TRBD2. This CDR3 contains 15 residues. The ends lost 4 bases at V and 6 bases at J; junction bases unmatched: 7. Germline V gives CDR1 SGHNT, CDR2 YYREEE (reference sequence). In DNA, the CDR3 is TGTGCCAGCAGCGTAGGACTAGCGGGAGAGTGCGAGCAGTACTTC. It encodes CASSVGLAGECEQYF.

The J gene is TRBJ2-6, the V gene TRBV19; possible D gene TRBD1, 5 bases. Germline V gives CDR1 LNHDA, CDR2 SQIVND (reference sequence). This CDR3 contains 17 residues. The ends were cut back, 4 bases at V and 0 bases at J, with 13 bases in the middle. CDR3 sequence: CASSKQAASSGANVLTF. The CDR3 coding sequence is TGTGCCAGTAGTAAACAGGCTGCAAGCTCTGGGGCCAACGTCCTGACTTTC.

The V gene is TRBV6-5, the J gene TRBJ1-4; a possible D gene is TRBD1 (5 bases). The CDR3 sequence is 15 residues long. The V end was cut by 0 bases, the J end by 4 bases, with 9 bases between. Germline CDR1 MNHEY, CDR2 SVGAGI. CDR3: CASSYSGLINEKLFF. The CDR3 nucleotides read TGTGCCAGCAGTTACTCGGGACTGATTAATGAAAAACTGTTTTTT.

This rearrangement joins TRBV27 to TRBJ1-1; D is unclear. V lost 0 bases, J lost 2 bases, and 7 bases lay in between. The CDR3 spans 14 residues. Germline CDR1 is MNHEY and CDR2 is SMNVEV (reference sequence). The CDR3 DNA reads TGTGCCAGCAGTTTATCCCTCGGTAACACTGAAGCTTTCTTT. Protein product: CASSLSLGNTEAFF.

The rearrangement links TRBV6-5 to TRBJ1-1, with D uncertain. Trimming left V 5 bases short and J 1 base short, with 11 bases between. CDR3 length equals 14 residues. Looked up from germline, CDR1 is MNHEY and CDR2 is SVGAGI. Here the CDR3 DNA reads TGTGCCAGCAGTCGCCGGGTTAAGAACACTGAAGCTTTCTTT. Its protein product is CASSRRVKNTEAFF.

V gene TRBV11-1 combines with J gene TRBJ2-7; D gene uncertain. Germline-derived CDR1 and CDR2 are SGHAT and FQDESV (reference sequence). The V and J ends lost 5 bases and 0 bases respectively, with 17 bases between them. The CDR3 runs 16 residues. CDR3 region: CASSAGTQDGSYEQYF. The CDR3 nucleotides are TGTGCCAGCAGCGCCGGTACCCAGGACGGCTCCTACGAGCAGTACTTC.

This chain connects TRBV7-2 to TRBJ2-5; D not resolved. The J call may be wrong; the DNA end is better matched by TRBJ2-7. The V gene's germline CDR1 is SGHTA and CDR2 FQGNSA. This CDR3 region has 14 residues. Here the CDR3 DNA reads TGTGCCAGCAGCTTAACCCCTGGCGGCTACGAGCAGTACTTC. It encodes CASSLTPGGYEQYF.

The V gene is TRBV7-3, the J gene TRBJ2-1; possibly TRBD1 or TRBD2 for D (5 bases each). This CDR3 spans 15 amino acids. CDR1 and CDR2 from the germline V gene are SGHTA and FQGTGA. Trimming removed 4 bases from V and 8 bases from J, with 18 bases in between. The CDR3 is CASSSGPGVMDEQFF. The CDR3 region has the DNA TGTGCCAGCAGCTCGGGACCTGGGGTAATGGATGAGCAGTTCTTC.

The chain is built from TRBV5-1 and TRBJ1-3; unclear D gene. The length of the CDR3 is 15 residues. V gave up 0 bases and J gave up 0 bases, with 7 bases separating them. Germline lookup yields CDR1 SGHRS and CDR2 YFSETQ. CDR3 bases: TGCGCCAGCAGCTTGGGGATTCTCTCTGGAAACACCATATATTTT. It codes for CASSLGILSGNTIYF.

In its sample, this clone was seen a few times. The chain is built from TRBV10-2 and TRBJ1-2; TRBD1 matches 10 bases. This CDR3 contains 13 residues. J gave up 5 bases and V 5 bases, and 2 bases lay outside the gene matches. The germline gives CDR1 WSHSY, CDR2 SAAADI. CDR3 in DNA: TGCGCCAGCAGTAAGGGACAGGGGTATGGCTACACCTTC. Residues: CASSKGQGYGYTF.

V gene TRBV29-1 combines with J gene TRBJ2-7; D could derive from TRBD1 or TRBD2 (5 bases each). The CDR3 totals 12 residues. Germline-derived CDR1 and CDR2 are SQVTM and ANQGSEA. V was clipped by 6 bases and J by 2 bases, with 11 bases between them. This chain's CDR3 is CSVLMGAYEQYF. The CDR3 DNA follows: TGCAGCGTACTTATGGGGGCCTACGAGCAGTACTTC.

V gene TRBV7-8 combines with J gene TRBJ2-7; TRBD2 aligns across 13 bases. Germline CDR1 is SGHVS and CDR2 is FQNEAQ. The CDR3 length is 17 residues. The V and J ends lost 3 bases and 3 bases, in that order; junction bases with no gene match: 8. The CDR3 reads CASSFRTSGSRDYEQYF. CDR3 sequence (DNA): TGTGCCAGCAGCTTCCGGACTAGCGGGAGTAGGGACTACGAGCAGTACTTC.